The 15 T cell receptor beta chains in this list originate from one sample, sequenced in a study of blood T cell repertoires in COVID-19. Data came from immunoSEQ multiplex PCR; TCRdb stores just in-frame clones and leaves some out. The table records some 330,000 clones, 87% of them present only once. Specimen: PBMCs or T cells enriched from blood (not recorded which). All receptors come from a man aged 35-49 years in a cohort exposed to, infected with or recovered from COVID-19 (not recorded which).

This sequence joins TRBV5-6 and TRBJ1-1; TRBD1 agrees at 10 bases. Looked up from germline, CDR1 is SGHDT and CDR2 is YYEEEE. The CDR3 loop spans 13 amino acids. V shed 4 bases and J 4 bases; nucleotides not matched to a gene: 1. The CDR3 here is CASSRTGGTEAFF. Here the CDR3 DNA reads TGTGCCAGCAGCCGGACAGGGGGCACTGAAGCTTTCTTT.

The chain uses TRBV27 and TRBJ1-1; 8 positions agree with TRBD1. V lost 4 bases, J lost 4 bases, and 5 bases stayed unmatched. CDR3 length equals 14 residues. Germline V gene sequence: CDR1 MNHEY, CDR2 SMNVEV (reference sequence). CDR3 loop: CASSSRGRVTEAFF. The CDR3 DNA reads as TGTGCCAGCAGTTCCAGGGGGCGCGTCACTGAAGCTTTCTTT.

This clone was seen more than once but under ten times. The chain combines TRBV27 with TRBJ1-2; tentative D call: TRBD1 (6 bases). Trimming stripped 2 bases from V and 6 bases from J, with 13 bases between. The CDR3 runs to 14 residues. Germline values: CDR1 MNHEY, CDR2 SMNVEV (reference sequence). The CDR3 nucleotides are TGTGCCAGCAGTTTAGATCGGGGGGGCAATGGCTACACCTTC. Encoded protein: CASSLDRGGNGYTF.

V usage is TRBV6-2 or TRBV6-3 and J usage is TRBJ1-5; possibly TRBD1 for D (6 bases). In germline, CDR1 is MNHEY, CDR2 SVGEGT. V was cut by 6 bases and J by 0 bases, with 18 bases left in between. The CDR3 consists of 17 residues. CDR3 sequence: CASSHVTGRYSNQPQHF. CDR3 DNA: TGTGCCAGCAGCCACGTGACAGGCCGCTATAGCAATCAGCCCCAGCATTTT.

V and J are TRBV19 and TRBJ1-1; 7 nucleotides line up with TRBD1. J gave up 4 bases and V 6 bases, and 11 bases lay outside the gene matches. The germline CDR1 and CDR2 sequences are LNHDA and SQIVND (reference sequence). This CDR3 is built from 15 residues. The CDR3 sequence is CASSDHRGAGTEAFF. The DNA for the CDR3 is TGTGCCAGTAGCGACCACAGGGGCGCGGGCACTGAAGCTTTCTTT.

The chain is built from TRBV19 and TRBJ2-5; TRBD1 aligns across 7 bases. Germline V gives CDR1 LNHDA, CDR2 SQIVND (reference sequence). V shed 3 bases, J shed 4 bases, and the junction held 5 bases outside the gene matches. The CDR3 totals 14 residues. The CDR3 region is CASSIRGRGETQYF. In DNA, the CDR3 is TGTGCCAGTAGTATTAGGGGGCGTGGAGAGACCCAGTACTTC.

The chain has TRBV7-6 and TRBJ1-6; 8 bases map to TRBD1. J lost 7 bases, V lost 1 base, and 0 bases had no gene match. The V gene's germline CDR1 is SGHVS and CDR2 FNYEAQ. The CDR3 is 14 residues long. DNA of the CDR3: TGTGCCAGCAGCTTAGGGGACAGGAATTCACCCCTCCACTTT. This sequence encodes CASSLGDRNSPLHF.

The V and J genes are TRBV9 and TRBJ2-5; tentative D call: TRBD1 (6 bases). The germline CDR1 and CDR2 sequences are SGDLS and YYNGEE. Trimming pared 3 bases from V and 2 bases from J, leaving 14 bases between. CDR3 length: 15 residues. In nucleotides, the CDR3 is TGTGCCAGCAGCGGATCCGGGACACCACAAGAGACCCAGTACTTC. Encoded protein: CASSGSGTPQETQYF.

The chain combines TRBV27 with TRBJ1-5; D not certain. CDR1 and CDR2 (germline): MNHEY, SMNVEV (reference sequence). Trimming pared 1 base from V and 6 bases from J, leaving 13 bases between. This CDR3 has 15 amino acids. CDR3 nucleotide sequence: TGTGCCAGCAGTTTATATGGTAGGGCGGGTCAGCCCCAGCATTTT. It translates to CASSLYGRAGQPQHF.

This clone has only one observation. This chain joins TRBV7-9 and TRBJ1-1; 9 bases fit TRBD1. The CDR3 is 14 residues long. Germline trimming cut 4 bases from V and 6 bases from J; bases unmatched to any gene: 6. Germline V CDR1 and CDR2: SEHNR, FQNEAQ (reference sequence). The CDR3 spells CASSSLTGGSEAFF. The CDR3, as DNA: TGTGCCAGCAGCTCCTTAACAGGGGGCTCTGAAGCTTTCTTT.

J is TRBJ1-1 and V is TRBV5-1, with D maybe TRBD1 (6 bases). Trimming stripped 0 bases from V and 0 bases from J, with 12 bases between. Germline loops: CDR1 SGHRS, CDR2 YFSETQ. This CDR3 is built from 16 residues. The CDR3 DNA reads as TGCGCCAGCAGCTTGGCCGGGTGGACAGTGAACACTGAAGCTTTCTTT. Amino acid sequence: CASSLAGWTVNTEAFF.

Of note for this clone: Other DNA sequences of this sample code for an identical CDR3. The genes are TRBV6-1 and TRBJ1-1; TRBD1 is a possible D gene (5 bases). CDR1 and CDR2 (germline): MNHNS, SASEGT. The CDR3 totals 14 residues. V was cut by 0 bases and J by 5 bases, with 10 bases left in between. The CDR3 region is CASSEAGGGTEAFF. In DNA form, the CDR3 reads TGTGCCAGCAGTGAAGCTGGGGGAGGGACTGAAGCTTTCTTT.

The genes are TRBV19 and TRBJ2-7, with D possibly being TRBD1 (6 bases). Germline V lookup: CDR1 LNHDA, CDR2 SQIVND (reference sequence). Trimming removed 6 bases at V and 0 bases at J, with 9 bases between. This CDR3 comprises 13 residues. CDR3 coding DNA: TGTGCCAGTAGCGCAGGGGTCTCCTACGAGCAGTACTTC. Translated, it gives CASSAGVSYEQYF.

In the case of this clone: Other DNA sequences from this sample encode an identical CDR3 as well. CDR3 region: CASSYGGTDEKLFF. In DNA, the CDR3 is TGTGCCAGCAGTTACGGGGGGACGGATGAAAAACTGTTTTTT. The chain is built from TRBV6-5 and TRBJ1-4; maybe TRBD1 (5 bases). The CDR3 sequence is 14 residues long. CDR1 MNHEY and CDR2 SVGAGI come from the germline V gene. Trimming took off 2 bases at V and 6 bases at J, with 10 bases between the two ends.

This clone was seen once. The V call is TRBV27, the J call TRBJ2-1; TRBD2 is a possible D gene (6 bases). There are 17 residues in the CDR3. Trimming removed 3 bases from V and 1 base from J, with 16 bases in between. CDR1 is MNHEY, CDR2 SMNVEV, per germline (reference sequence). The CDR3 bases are TGTGCCAGCAGTTTGGGTGGTCTAGCGACGTCCTACAATGAGCAGTTCTTC. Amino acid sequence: CASSLGGLATSYNEQFF.